A selection of T cell receptor beta chains follows, all from one sample in a study of blood T cells in healthy people across ages. TCRdb fed the 5' RACE reads into MiXCR, producing one record per CDR3 protein. Here the sample spans approximately 790,000 distinct CDR3 sequences, 62% being singletons. Input material: blood. These receptors all come from a man aged 30 to 39 in good health. Each CDR3 is given with its conserved first and last residue. The order of the fields is J gene, clone size, V gene, D gene, CDR3 protein, CDR3 DNA. The D gene is left open where the match is weak. Size is stated for part of the rows, as once, few or many counts, or as a class when the clone is expanded.

TRBJ2-3,NA,TRBV20-1,NA,CSGTHGHRDTQYF,TGCAGTGGCACGCACGGTCACCGAGATACGCAGTATTTT
TRBJ2-7,NA,TRBV28,NA,CASSFVNEQYF,TGTGCCAGCAGTTTCGTTAACGAGCAGTACTTC
TRBJ2-2,NA,TRBV4-2,NA,CASSQDRAAAGELFF,TGTGCCAGCAGCCAAGATCGGGCAGCGGCCGGGGAGCTGTTTTTT
TRBJ2-5,NA,TRBV6-2/TRBV6-3,TRBD2,CASSSLAGVGKTQYF,TGTGCCAGCAGTTCACTAGCGGGGGTCGGAAAGACCCAGTACTTC
TRBJ2-2,NA,TRBV2,NA,CASRQNTGELFF,TGTGCCAGCAGACAGAACACCGGGGAGCTGTTTTTT
TRBJ1-4,once,TRBV4-3,TRBD1,CASSHDAGTGGEKLFF,TGCGCCAGCAGCCACGATGCCGGGACAGGAGGTGAAAAACTGTTTTTT
TRBJ2-2,NA,TRBV28,NA,CASRGNANTGELFF,TGTGCCAGCAGGGGGAACGCGAACACCGGGGAGCTGTTTTTT
TRBJ2-1,NA,TRBV5-6,NA,CASSLGGPPSYNEQFF,TGTGCCAGCAGCTTAGGGGGGCCCCCCTCCTACAATGAGCAGTTCTTC
TRBJ2-1,NA,TRBV4-3,TRBD1,CASSPSGQGHNEQFF,TGCGCCAGCAGCCCATCGGGACAGGGTCACAATGAGCAGTTCTTC
TRBJ2-3,few,TRBV12-3/TRBV12-4,TRBD2,CASSLRGGPTDTQYF,TGTGCCAGCAGTTTACGCGGGGGGCCCACAGATACGCAGTATTTT
TRBJ1-2,NA,TRBV28,NA,CASSLDLEYGYTF,TGTGCCAGCAGTTTAGACCTTGAGTATGGCTACACCTTC
TRBJ2-6,few,TRBV12-3/TRBV12-4,NA,CASSQGRSGANVLTF,TGTGCCAGCAGTCAGGGCCGCTCTGGGGCCAACGTCCTGACTTTC
TRBJ2-7,NA,TRBV4-1,NA,CASSQDWPYEQYF,TGCGCCAGCAGCCAAGATTGGCCGTACGAGCAGTACTTC
TRBJ2-5,few,TRBV7-2,NA,CASSPRVGAETQYF,TGTGCCAGCTCTCCTAGGGTAGGGGCGGAGACCCAGTACTTC
TRBJ2-5,NA,TRBV7-2,NA,CASSFLQGETQYF,TGTGCCAGCAGCTTTTTACAGGGAGAGACCCAGTACTTC
TRBJ1-2,NA,TRBV7-9,NA,CASSVGGRGGGGYTF,TGTGCCAGCAGCGTAGGTGGCAGGGGAGGAGGCGGCTACACCTTC